Listed below are T cell receptor beta chains from one sample, sequenced in a study of blood T cell repertoires in COVID-19. Sequencing used immunoSEQ multiplex PCR; TCRdb keeps in-frame clones, though not all of them. This table has 200,000 to 250,000 clones, 85% to 90% appearing once. Sequencing was carried out using peripheral blood. The receptors stem from a woman in her fifties or sixties with COVID-19, enrolled during active disease. CDR3s include the opening cysteine and the closing phenylalanine or tryptophan. A D gene is named only where the DNA matches it firmly. Size values are once, few and many counts, or a class for expanded clones, and some rows have none.

d_call	v_call	clone_size	j_call	cdr3_aa	cdr3_nt
.	TRBV20-1	.	TRBJ2-3	CSASRGGSSTDTQYF	TGCAGTGCCAGTAGGGGGGGTTCGAGCACAGATACGCAGTATTTT
TRBD2	TRBV2	.	TRBJ2-3	CASSEQRGFSRADTQYF	TGTGCCAGCAGTGAGCAGCGGGGCTTTTCAAGAGCAGATACGCAGTATTTT
TRBD1	TRBV20-1	once	TRBJ1-4	CSASPRDRGAEKLFF	TGCAGTGCTAGTCCCCGGGACAGGGGTGCTGAAAAACTGTTTTTT
.	TRBV7-8	.	TRBJ1-5	CASSLRRGSSNQPQHF	TGTGCCAGCAGCTTAAGGAGGGGCAGTAGCAATCAGCCCCAGCATTTT
TRBD2	TRBV15	.	TRBJ2-1	CATSRTRAGYNEQFF	TGTGCCACCAGCAGGACTCGAGCGGGGTACAATGAGCAGTTCTTC
TRBD2	TRBV5-1	.	TRBJ2-2	CASSLTAGGPGELFF	TGCGCCAGCAGCCTAACAGCGGGGGGGCCCGGGGAGCTGTTTTTT
.	TRBV19	.	TRBJ1-4	CATTGATNEKLFF	TGTGCCACCACAGGAGCAACTAATGAAAAACTGTTTTTT
.	TRBV2	once	TRBJ1-4	CASSVRGKLFF	TGTGCCAGCAGTGTAAGGGGGAAACTGTTTTTT
.	TRBV5-5	.	TRBJ1-1	CASSLIGGMNTEAFF	TGTGCCAGCAGCTTGATCGGGGGGATGAACACTGAAGCTTTCTTT
TRBD1	TRBV10-2	.	TRBJ1-5	CASRLFDRADQPQHF	TGCGCCAGCAGACTTTTTGACAGGGCGGATCAGCCCCAGCATTTT
TRBD1	TRBV11-3	.	TRBJ2-3	CASSLSTWAGGLDTQYF	TGTGCCAGCAGCTTATCCACCTGGGCAGGGGGCCTAGATACGCAGTATTTT
.	TRBV24-1	.	TRBJ1-5	CATGAGGLGDQPQHF	TGTGCCACCGGAGCGGGGGGGTTAGGGGATCAGCCCCAGCATTTT
TRBD2	TRBV10-1	.	TRBJ2-3	CASSRRRDYTDTQYF	TGCGCCAGCAGTCGAAGGAGGGACTACACAGATACGCAGTATTTT
.	TRBV9	.	TRBJ1-5	CASSLSGYSNQPQHF	TGTGCCAGCAGCTTATCGGGGTATAGCAATCAGCCCCAGCATTTT
.	TRBV2	once	TRBJ2-3	CASILGGGTDTQYF	TGTGCCAGCATCCTGGGGGGAGGCACAGATACGCAGTATTTT
.	TRBV28	.	TRBJ1-5	CASTSFGQSSQPQHF	TGTGCCAGCACCTCTTTTGGGCAAAGCTCTCAGCCCCAGCATTTT
.	TRBV6-6	.	TRBJ2-7	CASSPGSPYEQYF	TGTGCCAGCAGCCCCGGGAGCCCCTACGAGCAGTACTTC
TRBD1	TRBV19	.	TRBJ2-7	CASSSRGQGAAEQYF	TGTGCCAGTAGTTCCAGGGGACAGGGGGCAGCCGAGCAGTACTTC
TRBD2	TRBV5-5	.	TRBJ2-1	CASSLSLRGGAYNEQFF	TGTGCCAGCAGCTTAAGTCTCCGCGGGGGGGCCTACAATGAGCAGTTCTTC
.	TRBV5-6	.	TRBJ1-5	CASSPGVLGNQPQHF	TGTGCCAGCAGCCCGGGGGTACTCGGCAATCAGCCCCAGCATTTT
.	TRBV28	.	TRBJ2-1	CASSFRRGLQFF	TGTGCCAGCAGTTTTCGTAGGGGATTGCAGTTCTTC
.	TRBV5-8	.	TRBJ1-3	CASSSGTGSSGNTIYF	TGTGCCAGCAGCTCCGGCACAGGGAGCTCTGGAAACACCATATATTTT
.	TRBV13	.	TRBJ1-3	CASSQQFSGNTIYF	TGTGCCAGCAGCCAACAGTTTTCTGGAAACACCATATATTTT
.	TRBV24-1	.	TRBJ2-3	CATSVAGSTDTQYF	TGTGCCACCAGTGTGGCGGGGTCCACAGATACGCAGTATTTT
.	TRBV21-1	few	TRBJ1-1	CASSPGGREVDTEAFF	TGTGCCAGCAGCCCAGGCGGGAGGGAAGTTGACACTGAAGCTTTCTTT
.	TRBV3-1/TRBV3-2	once	TRBJ1-2	CASSQDVGAARGYGYTF	TGTGCCAGCAGCCAAGATGTAGGGGCAGCCAGAGGCTATGGCTACACCTTC
.	TRBV19	.	TRBJ2-1	CASSIIWEAHEQFF	TGTGCCAGTAGTATAATCTGGGAGGCCCATGAGCAGTTCTTC
.	TRBV6-2/TRBV6-3	once	TRBJ2-7	CASSYDTSYEQYF	TGTGCCAGCAGTTACGACACTTCCTACGAGCAGTACTTC